Detailed here is one T cell receptor beta chain. Its cognate antigen is unknown. The record originates from a study of T cells expressing NK-cell markers. On the study more broadly: According to the study, TCR beta repertoires originated from sorted CD3+CD56+NKG2C+, CD3+CD56+NKG2C- and CD3+CD56-NKG2C+ T cells.

Points from the study as a whole: In several donors, dominant clonotypes made up about 25-65% of CD3+CD56-NKG2C+ cells. Of CD8+ T cells, 1.0-7.0% belonged to dominant NKG2C+ clonotypes in several donors.

TCRdb reanalyzed the 5' RACE reads and collapses them to one entry per CDR3 protein, without DNA. The sample has around 110,000 distinct CDR3 sequences. The receptor comes from a woman aged 18 to 75 in good health. Sample: blood T cells: a sorted CD56 or NKG2C T cell subset, CD4+ or CD8+ T cells, or bulk PBMC T cells (not recorded which).

This CDR3 reads CASRRGGVVSTEAFF. The chain couples TRBV7-8 to TRBJ1-1. The CDR3 contains 15 residues. Germline V lookup: CDR1 SGHVS, CDR2 FQNEAQ.